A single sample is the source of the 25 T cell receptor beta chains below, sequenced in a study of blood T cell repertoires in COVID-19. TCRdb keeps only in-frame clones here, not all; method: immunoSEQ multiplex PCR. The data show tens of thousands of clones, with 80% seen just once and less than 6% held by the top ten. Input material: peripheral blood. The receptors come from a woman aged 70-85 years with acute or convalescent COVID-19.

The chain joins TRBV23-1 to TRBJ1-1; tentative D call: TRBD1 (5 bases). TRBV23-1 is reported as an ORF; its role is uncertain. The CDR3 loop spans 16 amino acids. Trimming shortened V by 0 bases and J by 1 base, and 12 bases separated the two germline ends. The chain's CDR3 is CASSQSVKQENTEAFF. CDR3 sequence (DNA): TGCGCCAGCAGTCAATCGGTCAAACAGGAGAACACTGAAGCTTTCTTT.

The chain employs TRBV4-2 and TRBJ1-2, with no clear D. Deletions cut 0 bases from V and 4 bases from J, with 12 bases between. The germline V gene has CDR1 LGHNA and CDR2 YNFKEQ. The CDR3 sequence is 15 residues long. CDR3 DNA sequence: TGTGCCAGCAGCCAAGATCGGGGAGGGAGCTATGGCTACACCTTC. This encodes CASSQDRGGSYGYTF.

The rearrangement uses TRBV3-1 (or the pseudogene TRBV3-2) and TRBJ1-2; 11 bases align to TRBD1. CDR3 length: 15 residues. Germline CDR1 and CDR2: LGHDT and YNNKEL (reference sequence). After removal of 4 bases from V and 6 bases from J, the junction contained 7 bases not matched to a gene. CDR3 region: CASSRRDRGSNGYTF. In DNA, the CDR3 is TGTGCCAGCAGCCGAAGGGACAGGGGGTCTAATGGCTACACCTTC.

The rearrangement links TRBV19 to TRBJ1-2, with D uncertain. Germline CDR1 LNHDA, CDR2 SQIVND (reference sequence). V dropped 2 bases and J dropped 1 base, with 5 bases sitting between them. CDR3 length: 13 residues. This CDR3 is CASSIPGNYGYTF. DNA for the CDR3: TGTGCCAGTAGTATACCGGGTAACTATGGCTACACCTTC. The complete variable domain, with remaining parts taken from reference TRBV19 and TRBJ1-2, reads DGGITQSPKYLFRKEGQNVTLSCEQNLNHDAMYWYRQDPGQGLRLIYYSQIVNDFQKGDIAEGYSVSREKKESFPLTVTSAQKNPTAFYLCASSIPGNYGYTFGSGTRLTVV.

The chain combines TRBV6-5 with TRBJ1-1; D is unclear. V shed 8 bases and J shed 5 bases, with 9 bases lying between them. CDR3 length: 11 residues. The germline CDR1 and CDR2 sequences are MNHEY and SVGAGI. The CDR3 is CASSSRTEAFF. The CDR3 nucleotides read TGTGCCAGCTCCTCGAGGACTGAAGCTTTCTTT.

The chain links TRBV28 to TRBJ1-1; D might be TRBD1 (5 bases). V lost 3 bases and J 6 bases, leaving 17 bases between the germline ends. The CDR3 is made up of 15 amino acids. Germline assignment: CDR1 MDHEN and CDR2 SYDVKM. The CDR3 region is CASSFQGGGIAEAFF. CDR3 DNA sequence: TGTGCCAGCAGTTTCCAGGGCGGCGGGATCGCTGAAGCTTTCTTT.

The CDR3 loop is CASSPRQDGDYGYTF. The CDR3 DNA follows: TGTGCCAGCAGTCCCCGACAGGACGGGGACTATGGCTACACCTTC. The V and J genes are TRBV6-5 and TRBJ1-2; a weak D match, TRBD1 (6 bases). This CDR3 is 15 amino acids long. V was pared by 5 bases and J by 3 bases, with 16 bases between. Germline V gene data show CDR1 as MNHEY and CDR2 as SVGAGI.

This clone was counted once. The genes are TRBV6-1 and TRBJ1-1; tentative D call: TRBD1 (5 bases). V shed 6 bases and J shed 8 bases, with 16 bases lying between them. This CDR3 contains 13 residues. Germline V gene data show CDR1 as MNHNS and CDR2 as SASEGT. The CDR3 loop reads CASSLSGVGEAFF. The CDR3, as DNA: TGTGCCAGCAGCCTCTCGGGGGTCGGGGAAGCTTTCTTT.

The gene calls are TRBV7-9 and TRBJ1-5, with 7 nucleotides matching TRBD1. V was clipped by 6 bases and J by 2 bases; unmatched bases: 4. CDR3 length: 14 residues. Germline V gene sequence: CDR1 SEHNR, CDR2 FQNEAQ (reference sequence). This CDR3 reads CASRDTGGNQPQHF. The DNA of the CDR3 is TGTGCCAGCAGGGATACAGGGGGCAATCAGCCCCAGCATTTT.

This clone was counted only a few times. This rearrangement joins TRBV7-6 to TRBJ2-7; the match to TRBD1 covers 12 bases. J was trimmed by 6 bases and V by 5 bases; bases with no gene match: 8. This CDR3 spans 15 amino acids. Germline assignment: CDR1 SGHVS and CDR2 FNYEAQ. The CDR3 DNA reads TGTGCCAGCAGCCATGGGGGACAGGGGGCAGGCGAGCAGTACTTC. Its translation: CASSHGGQGAGEQYF.

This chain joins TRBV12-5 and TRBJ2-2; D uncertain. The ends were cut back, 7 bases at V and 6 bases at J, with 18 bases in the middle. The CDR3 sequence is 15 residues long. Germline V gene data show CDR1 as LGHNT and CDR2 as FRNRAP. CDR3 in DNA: TGTGCTAGTGTGTACTACCCTTCGGCGGCCGGGGAGCTGTTTTTT. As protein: CASVYYPSAAGELFF.

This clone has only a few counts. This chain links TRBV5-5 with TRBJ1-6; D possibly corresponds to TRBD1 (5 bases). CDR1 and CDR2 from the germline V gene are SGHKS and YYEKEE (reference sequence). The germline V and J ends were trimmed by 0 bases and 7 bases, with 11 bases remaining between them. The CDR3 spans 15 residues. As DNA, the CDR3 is TGTGCCAGCAGCTTGGTCGGGGGAGACAATTCACCCCTCCACTTT. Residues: CASSLVGGDNSPLHF.

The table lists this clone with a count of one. DNA of the CDR3: TGTGCCAGCAGCTTAGCTTGGACAGGGGGTGACACTGAAGCTTTCTTT. Translating it yields CASSLAWTGGDTEAFF. The J gene is TRBJ1-1, the V gene TRBV7-2; TRBD1 aligns across 10 bases. The CDR3 is made up of 16 amino acids. From germline, CDR1 is SGHTA and CDR2 FQGNSA. V gave up 0 bases and J gave up 3 bases; unmatched junction bases: 4.

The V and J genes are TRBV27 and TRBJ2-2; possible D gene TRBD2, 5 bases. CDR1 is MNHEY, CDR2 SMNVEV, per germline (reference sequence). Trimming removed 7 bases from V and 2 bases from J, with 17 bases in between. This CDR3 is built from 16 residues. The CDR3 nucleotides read TGTGCCAGCACCGTTCTGTCGCGGGTTAACACCGGGGAGCTGTTTTTT. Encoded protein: CASTVLSRVNTGELFF.

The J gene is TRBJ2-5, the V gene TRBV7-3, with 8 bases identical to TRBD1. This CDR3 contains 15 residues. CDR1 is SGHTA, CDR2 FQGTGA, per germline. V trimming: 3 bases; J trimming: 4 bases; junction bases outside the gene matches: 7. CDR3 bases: TGTGCCAGCAGCTTCAGGGGGCTGGGTAGAGAGACCCAGTACTTC. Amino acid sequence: CASSFRGLGRETQYF.

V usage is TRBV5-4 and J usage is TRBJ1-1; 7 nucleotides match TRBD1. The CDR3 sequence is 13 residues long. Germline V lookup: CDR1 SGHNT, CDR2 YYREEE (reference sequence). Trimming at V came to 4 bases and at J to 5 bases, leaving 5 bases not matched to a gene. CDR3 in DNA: TGTGCCAGCAGCCGACAGGGTAAGACTGAAGCTTTCTTT. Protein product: CASSRQGKTEAFF. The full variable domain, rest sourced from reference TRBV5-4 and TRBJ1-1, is ETGVTQSPTHLIKTRGQQVTLRCSSQSGHNTVSWYQQALGQGPQFIFQYYREEENGRGNFPPRFSGLQFPNYSSELNVNALELDDSALYLCASSRQGKTEAFFGQGTRLTVV.

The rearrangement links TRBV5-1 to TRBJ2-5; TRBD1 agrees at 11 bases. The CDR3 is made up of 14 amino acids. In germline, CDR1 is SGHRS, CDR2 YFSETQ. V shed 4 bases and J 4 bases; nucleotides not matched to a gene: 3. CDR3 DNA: TGCGCCAGCAGCGGTGGGACAGGGGGAGAGACCCAGTACTTC. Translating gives CASSGGTGGETQYF.

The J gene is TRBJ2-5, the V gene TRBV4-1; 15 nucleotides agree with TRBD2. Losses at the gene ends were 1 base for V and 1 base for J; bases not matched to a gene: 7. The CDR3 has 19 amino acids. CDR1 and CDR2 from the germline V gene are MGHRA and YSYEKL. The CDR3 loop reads CASSQGGLAGGTGQETQYF. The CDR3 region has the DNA TGCGCCAGCAGCCAAGGGGGACTAGCGGGGGGAACTGGCCAAGAGACCCAGTACTTC.

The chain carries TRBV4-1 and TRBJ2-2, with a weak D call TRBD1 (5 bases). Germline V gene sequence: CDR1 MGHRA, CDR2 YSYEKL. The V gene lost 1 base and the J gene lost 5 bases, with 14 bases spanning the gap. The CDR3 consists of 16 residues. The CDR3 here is CASSQGVGRWTGELFF. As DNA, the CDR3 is TGCGCCAGCAGCCAAGGTGTGGGGCGGTGGACCGGGGAGCTGTTTTTT.

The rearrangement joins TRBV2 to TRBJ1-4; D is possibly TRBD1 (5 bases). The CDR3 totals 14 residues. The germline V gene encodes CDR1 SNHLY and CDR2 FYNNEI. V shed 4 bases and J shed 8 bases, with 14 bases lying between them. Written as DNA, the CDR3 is TGTGCCAGCAGTGCCCGGACACGGATCGAAAAACTGTTTTTT. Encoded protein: CASSARTRIEKLFF.

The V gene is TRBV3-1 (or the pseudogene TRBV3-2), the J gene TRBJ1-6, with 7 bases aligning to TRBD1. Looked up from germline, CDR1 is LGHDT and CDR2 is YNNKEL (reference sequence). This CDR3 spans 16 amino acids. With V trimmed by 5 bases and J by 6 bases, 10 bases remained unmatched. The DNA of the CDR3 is TGTGCCAGCAGCGAACGACAGGGTGGGATTAATTCACCCCTCCACTTT. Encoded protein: CASSERQGGINSPLHF.

CDR3 coding DNA: TGTGCCAGCAGCCTTGGACTAGCGGGAGGGTGGGCAGATACGCAGTATTTT. This gives the protein CASSLGLAGGWADTQYF. The rearrangement links TRBV7-2 to TRBJ2-3; 15 bases match TRBD2. The CDR3 runs 17 residues. V was clipped by 5 bases and J by 4 bases; unmatched bases: 7. Germline CDR1 and CDR2: SGHTA and FQGNSA.

CDR3 nucleotides: TGTGCCAGCAGCGCCTATAGCGGGGGGGCCTCAGATACGCAGTATTTT. It encodes CASSAYSGGASDTQYF. The chain combines TRBV9 with TRBJ2-3; TRBD2 matches 11 bases. V shed 3 bases, J shed 4 bases, and the junction held 7 bases outside the gene matches. Per germline, CDR1 SGDLS and CDR2 YYNGEE. This CDR3 has 16 amino acids.

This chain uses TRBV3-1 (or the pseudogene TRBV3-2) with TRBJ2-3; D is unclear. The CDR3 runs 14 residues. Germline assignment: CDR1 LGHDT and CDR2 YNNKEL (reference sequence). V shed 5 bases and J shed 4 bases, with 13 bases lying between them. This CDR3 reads CASSTNTRSDTQYF. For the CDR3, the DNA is TGTGCCAGCAGCACGAACACACGTTCAGATACGCAGTATTTT.

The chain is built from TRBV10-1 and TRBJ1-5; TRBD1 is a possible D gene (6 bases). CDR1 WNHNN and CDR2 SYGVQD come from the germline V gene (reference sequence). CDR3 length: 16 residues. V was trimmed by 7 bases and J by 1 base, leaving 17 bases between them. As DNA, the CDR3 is TGCGCCAGCAAGGGGGATTGTGGGGAAAGCAATCAGCCCCAGCATTTT. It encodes CASKGDCGESNQPQHF.